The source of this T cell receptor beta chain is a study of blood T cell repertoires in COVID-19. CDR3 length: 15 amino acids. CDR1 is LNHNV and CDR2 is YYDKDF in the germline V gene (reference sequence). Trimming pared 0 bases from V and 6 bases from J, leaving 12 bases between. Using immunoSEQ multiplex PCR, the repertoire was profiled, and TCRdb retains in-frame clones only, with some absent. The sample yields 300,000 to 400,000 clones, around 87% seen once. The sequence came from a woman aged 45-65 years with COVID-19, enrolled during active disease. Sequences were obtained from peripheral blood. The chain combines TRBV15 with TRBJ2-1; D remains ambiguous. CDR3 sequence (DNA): TGTGCCACCAGCAGAGATCCTGACATACGCAATGAGCAGTTCTTC. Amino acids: CATSRDPDIRNEQFF. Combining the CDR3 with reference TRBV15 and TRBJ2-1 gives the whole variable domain DAMVIQNPRYQVTQFGKPVTLSCSQTLNHNVMYWYQQKSSQAPKLLFHYYDKDFNNEADTPDNFQSRRPNTSFCFLDIRSPGLGDTAMYLCATSRDPDIRNEQFFGPGTRLTVL.